This record covers a single TCR beta chain. Its antigen is undetermined. This record comes from a study of T cell repertoires in cytomegalovirus infection. For the study at large: It was the public TCR beta signatures that indicated both CMV infection and matching HLA type.

General observations from the study: In two of eight donors, the top clonotype was HLA-C-restricted CMV-specific. Cumulative public TCR beta family frequency identified CMV carriers with the relevant HLA.

The CDR3 length is 15 residues. Trimming pared 3 bases from V and 5 bases from J, leaving 16 bases between. CDR1 and CDR2 (germline): SGHVS, FQNEAQ. One entry per CDR3 protein, called by TCRdb with MiXCR from the reads. The sample contains hundreds of thousands of distinct CDR3 sequences, 24% of which appear only once. The rearrangement uses TRBV7-8 and TRBJ2-5; TRBD1 might be the D (6 bases). The sequence came from a human donor in good health (CMV status not recorded). Some clones in this sample may be carry-over from other donors' samples. Specimen: CD8+ T cells from PBMCs. CDR3 region: CASSFYRESRETQYF. CDR3 DNA sequence: TGTGCCAGCAGCTTTTACAGGGAGAGTAGGGAGACCCAGTACTTC.